This section outlines one T cell receptor (beta chain) sequence together with its context. Its antigen is as yet unknown. This sample was included in a study of shared clonotypes between healthy human individuals. Whole-study findings and limits: Generation probability values for non-shared clonotypes were lower than those for clonotypes shared by all four donors.

Deep was the level at which the assay was run. Assay used: immunoSEQ multiplex PCR; TCRdb lists only in-frame clones, some missing. Among 850,000 to 1,200,000 clones, about 80% were seen once, and the ten largest hold roughly 1.4%. Germline CDR1 and CDR2: LNHDA and SQIVND (reference sequence). Deletions cut 8 bases from V and 7 bases from J, with 15 bases between. The length of the CDR3 is 13 residues. This TCR was sampled from a man between 18 and 35 years old in good health. The gene calls are TRBV19 and TRBJ2-1; D is undetermined. Sequenced material: memory CD4+ T cells sorted from blood. The subset is: CD45RA-negative fraction. CDR3 sequence: CASRADLANEQFF. The CDR3 DNA sequence: TGTGCCAGTCGGGCAGACCTTGCGAATGAGCAGTTCTTC.